This passage covers 22 T cell receptor beta chains from one sample sequenced in a study of technical replicates of blood from a handful of donors. Using immunoSEQ multiplex PCR, the repertoire was profiled, and TCRdb retains in-frame clones only, with some absent. The sample has tens of thousands of clones; approximately 86% are singletons. Material for sequencing was PBMCs. Source of these receptors: a human donor in good health. Some clones in this sample may be carry-over from other donors' samples.

This clone was detected only a few times. The chain employs TRBV29-1 and TRBJ1-1, with TRBD1 as a possible D gene (5 bases). The CDR3 length is 14 residues. V was trimmed by 7 bases and J by 0 bases, leaving 15 bases between them. From germline, CDR1 is SQVTM and CDR2 ANQGSEA. CDR3 DNA: TGCAGCGGTTGGGGGGAGGGGATGAACACTGAAGCTTTCTTT. This codes for CSGWGEGMNTEAFF.

The rearrangement joins TRBV4-1 to TRBJ1-4; D possibly corresponds to TRBD1 (6 bases). The CDR3 has 18 residues. Trimming pared 2 bases from V and 8 bases from J, leaving 24 bases between. The germline CDR1 and CDR2 sequences are MGHRA and YSYEKL. CDR3 loop: CASSQWGGIGVVGEKLFF. DNA for the CDR3: TGCGCCAGCAGCCAATGGGGGGGCATAGGGGTTGTAGGGGAAAAACTGTTTTTT.

The rearrangement links TRBV2 to TRBJ2-1; 7 nucleotides match TRBD2. The J segment lost 12 bases and the V segment lost 6 bases, leaving 11 bases of the junction unmatched. This CDR3 has 13 amino acids. Per germline, CDR1 SNHLY and CDR2 FYNNEI. The CDR3 is CASRGRTWGGQFF. Here the CDR3 DNA reads TGTGCCAGCAGAGGACGGACTTGGGGGGGGCAGTTCTTC.

The V call is TRBV5-4, the J call TRBJ1-1; D might be TRBD1 (6 bases). This CDR3 is 15 amino acids long. V lost 6 bases to trimming and J lost 1 base, with 16 bases between them. Germline CDR1 reads SGHNT; CDR2 reads YYREEE (reference sequence). The CDR3 DNA reads as TGTGCCAGCAAGGGGGTAGGGGGAGAGAACACTGAAGCTTTCTTT. Encoded protein: CASKGVGGENTEAFF.

The V and J genes are TRBV5-4 and TRBJ2-1; D possibly corresponds to TRBD1 (6 bases). V was clipped by 1 base and J by 4 bases, with 12 bases between them. The germline V gene encodes CDR1 SGHNT and CDR2 YYREEE (reference sequence). The CDR3 loop spans 15 amino acids. Written as DNA, the CDR3 is TGTGCCAGCAGCTTGTCCCAGGGGCCTTACAATGAGCAGTTCTTC. Its translation: CASSLSQGPYNEQFF.

This clone was seen just once. The chain joins TRBV5-4 to TRBJ1-1; no clear D gene. CDR1 SGHNT and CDR2 YYREEE come from the germline V gene (reference sequence). The CDR3 length is 13 residues. The V gene lost 7 bases and the J gene lost 4 bases, with 14 bases spanning the gap. This chain's CDR3 is CASGDFEGTEAFF. For the CDR3, the DNA is TGTGCCAGCGGGGATTTTGAGGGCACTGAAGCTTTCTTT.

V usage is TRBV9 and J usage is TRBJ1-3; the D is unclear. Trimming removed 7 bases at V and 0 bases at J, with 8 bases between. The CDR3 spans 13 residues. The germline gives CDR1 SGDLS, CDR2 YYNGEE. CDR3 sequence reads: CASWPGSGNTIYF. CDR3 sequence (DNA): TGTGCCAGCTGGCCAGGCTCTGGAAACACCATATATTTT.

The J gene is TRBJ2-1, the V gene TRBV29-1, with 9 bases that match TRBD2. The V gene's germline CDR1 is SQVTM and CDR2 ANQGSEA. The CDR3 is made up of 15 amino acids. Germline trimming cut 6 bases from V and 0 bases from J; bases unmatched to any gene: 6. The CDR3 coding sequence is TGCAGCGTAACCGGGACTAGCAGCTCCTACAATGAGCAGTTCTTC. It translates to CSVTGTSSSYNEQFF.

V and J are TRBV13 and TRBJ1-1; D gene unclear. The CDR3 length is 12 residues. The germline CDR1 and CDR2 sequences are PRHDT and FYEKMQ (reference sequence). Deletions cut 3 bases from V and 1 base from J, with 3 bases between. The CDR3 loop reads CASSFRNTEAFF. In nucleotides, the CDR3 is TGTGCCAGCAGCTTCCGGAACACTGAAGCTTTCTTT.

The genes are TRBV6-6 and TRBJ1-2, with 12 nucleotides matching TRBD1. The CDR3 consists of 15 residues. Trimming took 6 bases from V and 8 from J; bases not matched to a gene: 10. In germline, CDR1 is MNHNY, CDR2 SVGAGI (reference sequence). The CDR3 DNA reads TGTGCCAGCAGGGCGGGACAGGGGGCTTTCGACGGCTACACCTTC. It encodes CASRAGQGAFDGYTF.

The chain carries TRBV11-3 and TRBJ1-6, with TRBD1 identical over 7 bases. The length of the CDR3 is 14 residues. V lost 5 bases to trimming and J lost 7 bases; unmatched junction nucleotides: 5. Germline assignment: CDR1 SGHNT and CDR2 YENEEA. CDR3 protein: CASSEGQPNSPLHF. Here the CDR3 DNA reads TGTGCCAGCAGCGAGGGACAGCCCAATTCACCCCTCCACTTT.

This chain joins TRBV9 and TRBJ1-2, with 7 bases identical to TRBD1. The ends lost 0 bases at V and 3 bases at J; junction bases unmatched: 2. Germline V gene data show CDR1 as SGDLS and CDR2 as YYNGEE. CDR3 size: 14 residues. The CDR3 reads CASSVDQGDYGYTF. CDR3 coding DNA: TGTGCCAGCAGCGTAGATCAGGGGGACTATGGCTACACCTTC.

The rearrangement uses TRBV6-5 and TRBJ2-1; unclear D gene. The germline V gene encodes CDR1 MNHEY and CDR2 SVGAGI. With 5 bases removed from V and 8 bases from J, the gap between germline ends came to 10 bases. The CDR3 is 12 residues long. DNA for the CDR3: TGTGCCAGCAGTCAAGCCTATCATGAGCAGTTCTTC. Its protein product is CASSQAYHEQFF.

The chain is built from TRBV9 and TRBJ1-6, with unresolved D. CDR3 size: 14 residues. CDR1 and CDR2 from the germline V gene are SGDLS and YYNGEE. Trimming removed 2 bases from V and 7 bases from J, with 10 bases in between. The CDR3 DNA follows: TGTGCCAGCAGCGTTCAGACTTTCAATTCACCCCTCCACTTT. Translating it yields CASSVQTFNSPLHF.

The chain is built from TRBV14 and TRBJ2-1, with D possibly being TRBD1 (6 bases). CDR3 length equals 15 residues. The germline V and J ends were trimmed by 5 bases and 8 bases, with 19 bases remaining between them. Germline CDR1 reads SGHDN; CDR2 reads FVKESK. The CDR3 DNA follows: TGTGCCAGCAGCACCCAGGAGGCAGGGGTGGATGAGCAGTTCTTC. Translation gives CASSTQEAGVDEQFF.

The V call is TRBV19, the J call TRBJ2-1; 9 nucleotides agree with TRBD2. The germline CDR1 and CDR2 sequences are LNHDA and SQIVND (reference sequence). This CDR3 region has 15 residues. V lost 9 bases and J lost 3; bases outside the gene matches: 9. CDR3 sequence: CASGLAGSLYNEQFF. The DNA for the CDR3 is TGTGCCAGCGGTCTAGCGGGATCTCTCTACAATGAGCAGTTCTTC.

The rearrangement joins TRBV5-5 to TRBJ1-2; maybe TRBD1 (6 bases). The CDR3 extends over 13 amino acids. V gave up 5 bases and J gave up 0 bases, with 8 bases separating them. The germline V gene encodes CDR1 SGHKS and CDR2 YYEKEE (reference sequence). The CDR3 DNA is TGTGCCAGCAGTTGGACAGCTAACTATGGCTACACCTTC. This sequence encodes CASSWTANYGYTF.

The V call is TRBV5-6, the J call TRBJ1-2; the match to TRBD1 covers 9 bases. V was clipped by 3 bases and J by 4 bases; unmatched bases: 10. Germline CDR1 SGHDT, CDR2 YYEEEE. The CDR3 runs to 16 residues. Here the CDR3 DNA reads TGTGCCAGCAGCTCGTCACAACAGGGGGCTGTCTATGGCTACACCTTC. It encodes CASSSSQQGAVYGYTF.

This clone was detected only once. This rearrangement joins TRBV9 to TRBJ2-5; D perhaps matches TRBD2 (6 bases). V shed 0 bases and J shed 5 bases, with 14 bases lying between them. Looked up from germline, CDR1 is SGDLS and CDR2 is YYNGEE. The CDR3 runs to 15 residues. Written as DNA, the CDR3 is TGTGCCAGCAGCGTAGAAGGAGGGGCGTGGGAGACCCAGTACTTC. Encoded protein: CASSVEGGAWETQYF.

This chain joins TRBV7-3 and TRBJ2-6; D unresolved. CDR3 length: 14 residues. Germline lookup yields CDR1 SGHTA and CDR2 FQGTGA. V was clipped by 8 bases and J by 0 bases, with 8 bases between them. The CDR3 nucleotides are TGTGCCAGCCTACCTAGCTCTGGGGCCAACGTCCTGACTTTC. Translation gives CASLPSSGANVLTF.

The chain is built from TRBV7-2 and TRBJ1-2, with D perhaps matching TRBD1 (6 bases). Trimming left V 6 bases short and J 1 base short, with 12 bases between. Germline V gene sequence: CDR1 SGHTA, CDR2 FQGNSA. This CDR3 is built from 14 residues. DNA of the CDR3: TGTGCCAGCAGAGGGGACAATTATAACTATGGCTACACCTTC. This translates into CASRGDNYNYGYTF.

The chain joins TRBV4-1 to TRBJ2-7, with a tentative D call TRBD1 (6 bases). Between the trimmed V and J ends, which lost 0 bases and 4 bases, there was a span of 13 bases. Germline V gene lookup returns CDR1 MGHRA and CDR2 YSYEKL. The CDR3 spans 15 residues. The DNA for the CDR3 is TGCGCCAGCAGCCAAGACAGGGGTTTAGGGTACGAGCAGTACTTC. Its protein is CASSQDRGLGYEQYF.